Shown below are 30 T cell receptor beta chains from a single sample sequenced in a study of T cell responses to AZD1222 COVID-19 vaccine. Profiled with immunoSEQ multiplex PCR; TCRdb holds only in-frame clones, not every one. The table includes some 100,000 clones, 90% to 95% detected once. The sequencing used peripheral blood, collected on day 0 of AZD1222 vaccination. The source of these receptors is an adult in good health.

This CDR3 is CASSPLGTDTQYF. CDR3 DNA: TGTGCCAGCAGTCCCCTCGGCACAGATACGCAGTATTTT. The V call is TRBV6-5, the J call TRBJ2-3; D remains unclear. The CDR3 has 13 residues. The V gene's germline CDR1 is MNHEY and CDR2 SVGAGI. Trimming cost V 5 bases and J 1 base, with 7 bases left between them.

The genes are TRBV5-6 and TRBJ1-2, with D tentatively TRBD1 (5 bases). The length of the CDR3 is 13 residues. CDR1 SGHDT and CDR2 YYEEEE come from the germline V gene. Trimming left V 2 bases short and J 5 bases short, with 10 bases between. DNA of the CDR3: TGTGCCAGCAGCTTTGGGACCGAGTATGGCTACACCTTC. It yields the protein CASSFGTEYGYTF.

The chain uses TRBV7-6 and TRBJ2-1; D is unclear. The germline V gene encodes CDR1 SGHVS and CDR2 FNYEAQ. The length of the CDR3 is 14 residues. V lost 3 bases and J 2 bases, leaving 8 bases between the germline ends. For the CDR3, the DNA is TGTGCCAGCAGCTTCACGGCGACCTACAATGAGCAGTTCTTC. Protein product: CASSFTATYNEQFF.

This sequence joins TRBV4-1 and TRBJ1-1; 8 nucleotides agree with TRBD1. J gave up 4 bases and V 3 bases, and 10 bases lay outside the gene matches. The CDR3 sequence is 16 residues long. Germline CDR1 and CDR2: MGHRA and YSYEKL. The CDR3 sequence: CASSHRGQGLSTEAFF. For the CDR3, the DNA is TGCGCCAGCAGCCATAGAGGACAGGGACTTTCCACTGAAGCTTTCTTT.

As for this clone: This sample also contains other DNA sequences that code for the same CDR3. The V and J genes are TRBV3-1 (or the pseudogene TRBV3-2) and TRBJ1-2; possible D gene TRBD1, 5 bases. The germline V and J ends were trimmed by 1 base and 4 bases, with 16 bases remaining between them. From germline, CDR1 is LGHDT and CDR2 YNNKEL (reference sequence). The CDR3 runs 16 residues. The CDR3 sequence is CASSQAGGGGGYGYTF. CDR3 DNA: TGTGCCAGCAGCCAAGCTGGGGGGGGTGGAGGCTATGGCTACACCTTC.

V usage is TRBV6-5 and J usage is TRBJ1-6; D call uncertain. The germline V gene has CDR1 MNHEY and CDR2 SVGAGI. The CDR3 has 12 residues. V gave up 0 bases and J gave up 9 bases, with 3 bases separating them. As DNA, the CDR3 is TGTGCCAGCAGTTACTCGAGTTCACCCCTCCACTTT. This gives the protein CASSYSSSPLHF.

V and J are TRBV10-2 and TRBJ2-2; TRBD2 aligns across 11 bases. The CDR3 is 16 residues long. After removal of 4 bases from V and 6 bases from J, the junction contained 7 bases not matched to a gene. The germline gives CDR1 WSHSY, CDR2 SAAADI. The CDR3, as DNA: TGCGCCAGCAGTGGGGAGGGACTAGCGGCGCCCGGGGAGCTGTTTTTT. Its protein is CASSGEGLAAPGELFF.

The rearrangement joins TRBV30 to TRBJ1-4; a possible D gene is TRBD1 (5 bases). The CDR3 spans 14 residues. Germline loops: CDR1 GTSNPN, CDR2 SVGIG (reference sequence). Trimming shortened V by 8 bases and J by 7 bases, and 20 bases separated the two germline ends. DNA of the CDR3: TGTGCCCTGGACCCCGGGGGGTCGGGTGAAAAACTGTTTTTT. Translating it yields CALDPGGSGEKLFF. The complete variable domain, with remaining parts taken from reference TRBV30 and TRBJ1-4, reads SQTIHQWPATLVQPVGSPLSLECTVEGTSNPNLYWYRQAAGRGLQLLFYSVGIGQISSEVPQNLSASRPQDRQFILSSKKLLLSDSGFYLCALDPGGSGEKLFFGSGTQLSVL.

Regarding this clone: Additional DNA sequences in this sample encode the identical CDR3. The chain couples TRBV28 to TRBJ1-5; no definite D call. The CDR3 has 13 residues. Trimming shortened V by 1 base and J by 3 bases, and 4 bases separated the two germline ends. The V gene's germline CDR1 is MDHEN and CDR2 SYDVKM. The DNA for the CDR3 is TGTGCCAGCAGTTTATTGAACAATCAGCCCCAGCATTTT. Translation gives CASSLLNNQPQHF.

V and J are TRBV23-1 and TRBJ2-5, with D hard to call. Being an ORF, TRBV23-1 has a function that is uncertain. V lost 5 bases, J lost 5 bases, and 9 bases lay in between. The CDR3 extends over 12 amino acids. DNA for the CDR3: TGCGCCAGCAGTAAGTATGTGGAGACCCAGTACTTC. The encoded protein is CASSKYVETQYF.

The chain joins TRBV3-1 (or the pseudogene TRBV3-2) to TRBJ2-7; 9 bases fit TRBD1. Per germline, CDR1 LGHDT and CDR2 YNNKEL (reference sequence). Losses at the gene ends were 5 bases for V and 3 bases for J; bases not matched to a gene: 11. CDR3 length: 16 residues. The CDR3: CASSSTQGQGNYEQYF. The CDR3 DNA reads as TGTGCCAGCAGCTCAACGCAGGGACAGGGTAACTACGAGCAGTACTTC.

The rearrangement uses TRBV24-1 and TRBJ2-5; 13 bases fit TRBD2. Looked up from germline, CDR1 is KGHDR and CDR2 is SFDVKD. CDR3 length: 17 residues. The V gene end was trimmed by 4 bases and the J gene end by 2 bases; junction bases not matched to a gene: 6. The CDR3 DNA sequence: TGTGCCACCAGTGAATCCCTGACTAGCGGGGGGCAAGAGACCCAGTACTTC. Translating it yields CATSESLTSGGQETQYF.

CDR3 in amino acids: CASSLVSGGSYEQYF. The CDR3 DNA reads TGTGCCAGCTCACTAGTTAGCGGGGGCTCCTACGAGCAGTACTTC. The J gene is TRBJ2-7, the V gene TRBV18; 9 nucleotides line up with TRBD2. The CDR3 is 15 amino acids. CDR1 is KGHSH, CDR2 LQKENI, per germline. Losses at the gene ends were 4 bases for V and 0 bases for J; bases not matched to a gene: 4. Using reference TRBV18 and TRBJ2-7 for the parts outside the CDR3, the full variable domain is NAGVMQNPRHLVRRRGQEARLRCSPMKGHSHVYWYRQLPEEGLKFMVYLQKENIIDESGMPKERFSAEFPKEGPSILRIQQVVRGDSAAYFCASSLVSGGSYEQYFGPGTRLTVT.

V is TRBV12-3 or TRBV12-4 and J is TRBJ1-2; D remains unclear. Trimming left V 2 bases short and J 5 bases short, with 6 bases between. The CDR3 spans 12 residues. CDR3 DNA: TGTGCCAGCAGTTTAACATCTTATGGCTACACCTTC. It translates to CASSLTSYGYTF.

V gene TRBV10-2 combines with J gene TRBJ2-2; a possible D gene is TRBD2 (7 bases). Trimming left V 6 bases short and J 4 bases short, with 15 bases between. The CDR3 loop spans 15 amino acids. Germline V CDR1 and CDR2: WSHSY, SAAADI. The CDR3 region has the DNA TGCGCCAGCAGATCGGGGGGCAGGGTCACCGGGGAGCTGTTTTTT. Residues: CASRSGGRVTGELFF.

The rearrangement links TRBV7-2 to TRBJ1-1; 9 positions match TRBD1. This CDR3 region has 14 residues. The V gene's germline CDR1 is SGHTA and CDR2 FQGNSA. V gave up 4 bases and J gave up 5 bases; unmatched junction bases: 5. CDR3 protein: CASSSTGGATEAFF. For the CDR3, the DNA is TGTGCCAGCAGCTCGACAGGGGGGGCGACTGAAGCTTTCTTT.

The gene calls are TRBV7-9 and TRBJ2-3; 8 bases fit TRBD2. J was trimmed by 2 bases and V by 0 bases; bases with no gene match: 7. Germline CDR1 reads SEHNR; CDR2 reads FQNEAQ (reference sequence). The CDR3 has 17 amino acids. CDR3 nucleotides: TGTGCCAGCAGCTTAGCGGATTCGGGAGGGCCCACAGATACGCAGTATTTT. This translates into CASSLADSGGPTDTQYF.

The chain is built from TRBV6-5 and TRBJ2-1; D gene unclear. V was shortened by 2 bases and J by 0 bases, with 11 bases between the two germline ends. The CDR3 spans 16 residues. Germline lookup yields CDR1 MNHEY and CDR2 SVGAGI. CDR3 protein: CASSYEPSGSYNEQFF. DNA for the CDR3: TGTGCCAGCAGTTACGAACCCAGTGGCTCCTACAATGAGCAGTTCTTC.

This clone was detected only once. The V gene is TRBV6-5, the J gene TRBJ1-4, with 7 bases that match TRBD1. After removal of 6 bases from V and 4 bases from J, the junction contained 5 bases not matched to a gene. CDR3 length equals 14 residues. CDR1 and CDR2 (germline): MNHEY, SVGAGI. The CDR3 loop is CASSGQAINEKLFF. In DNA form, the CDR3 reads TGTGCCAGCAGCGGACAGGCGATTAATGAAAAACTGTTTTTT.

The DNA for the CDR3 is TGTGCCAGCAGCCCGAGGACAGGGGGCTGGTACGAGCAGTACTTC. It codes for CASSPRTGGWYEQYF. This sequence joins TRBV9 and TRBJ2-7; TRBD1 agrees at 11 bases. V dropped 4 bases and J dropped 4; count of bases not matched to a gene: 7. The germline V gene encodes CDR1 SGDLS and CDR2 YYNGEE. CDR3 length equals 15 residues.

The J gene is TRBJ2-1, the V gene TRBV30, with D perhaps TRBD2 (6 bases). With 4 bases removed from V and 0 bases from J, the gap between germline ends came to 10 bases. Germline values: CDR1 GTSNPN, CDR2 SVGIG (reference sequence). The CDR3 is 14 amino acids. The DNA of the CDR3 is TGTGCCTGGACCCGGGGGAGCTCCTACAATGAGCAGTTCTTC. Protein sequence: CAWTRGSSYNEQFF.

The chain recombines TRBV19 with TRBJ1-1; a weak D match, TRBD1 (5 bases). V gave up 8 bases and J gave up 6 bases, with 19 bases separating them. Per the germline V gene, CDR1 is LNHDA and CDR2 is SQIVND (reference sequence). The CDR3 is 14 residues long. The CDR3 sequence is CASLGRGERSEAFF. The CDR3 DNA reads as TGTGCCAGTCTGGGGAGGGGAGAGCGTTCTGAAGCTTTCTTT.

This chain uses TRBV7-2 with TRBJ1-1, with 7 nucleotides matching TRBD1. CDR1 and CDR2 from the germline V gene are SGHTA and FQGNSA. This CDR3 contains 16 residues. V was pared by 1 base and J by 1 base, with 6 bases of the junction left unmatched. CDR3 sequence (DNA): TGTGCCAGCAGCTTAGTAGGGGGCAGGGGGAACACTGAAGCTTTCTTT. Translation: CASSLVGGRGNTEAFF.

J is TRBJ2-2 and V is TRBV11-2; D possibly matches TRBD1 or TRBD2 (5 bases each). Germline loops: CDR1 SGHAT, CDR2 FQNNGV. This CDR3 is built from 15 residues. The germline V and J ends were trimmed by 1 base and 2 bases, with 8 bases remaining between them. The CDR3 is CASSLAGPNTGELFF. The DNA of the CDR3 is TGTGCCAGCAGCTTAGCGGGGCCTAACACCGGGGAGCTGTTTTTT.

This chain connects TRBV2 to TRBJ2-7; tentative D call: TRBD1 (5 bases). With 0 bases removed from V and 2 bases from J, the gap between germline ends came to 11 bases. Germline V gives CDR1 SNHLY, CDR2 FYNNEI. This CDR3 spans 15 amino acids. The CDR3 region has the DNA TGTGCCAGCAGTGAAGCCCCAGGGTCGGCCTACGAGCAGTACTTC. Translated: CASSEAPGSAYEQYF.

Note on this clone: The sample has other DNA sequences that encode this CDR3 too. The chain recombines TRBV19 with TRBJ2-1; D ambiguous. V was pared by 2 bases and J by 7 bases, with 3 bases between. The CDR3 is 11 residues long. Germline CDR1 LNHDA, CDR2 SQIVND (reference sequence). The CDR3 DNA reads TGTGCCAGTAGTATATATAATGAGCAGTTCTTC. It specifies CASSIYNEQFF.

This clone has a single count. The chain uses TRBV19 and TRBJ2-2; D may be TRBD1 or TRBD2 (6 bases each). The CDR3 totals 18 residues. Germline V gene lookup returns CDR1 LNHDA and CDR2 SQIVND (reference sequence). With 0 bases removed from V and 1 base from J, the gap between germline ends came to 15 bases. In nucleotides, the CDR3 is TGTGCCAGTAGTATAGATCTTTGGCGGGGACAGAACACCGGGGAGCTGTTTTTT. As protein: CASSIDLWRGQNTGELFF.

For the CDR3, the DNA is TGCGCCAGCAGCTCCGGACAGGGATCCGTTGACACTGAAGCTTTCTTT. Its protein is CASSSGQGSVDTEAFF. The rearrangement joins TRBV5-1 to TRBJ1-1; TRBD1 matches at 8 bases. The V and J ends lost 3 bases and 3 bases, in that order; junction bases with no gene match: 10. The CDR3 length is 16 residues. From germline, CDR1 is SGHRS and CDR2 YFSETQ.

This sequence joins TRBV19 and TRBJ1-5; no firm D call. Germline lookup yields CDR1 LNHDA and CDR2 SQIVND (reference sequence). The V end lost 3 bases, the J end lost 3 bases, and 9 bases lay between the germline ends. The CDR3 covers 14 residues. CDR3 coding DNA: TGTGCCAGTAGTATTGTGGCAGACAATCAGCCCCAGCATTTT. Protein: CASSIVADNQPQHF. Combining the CDR3 with reference TRBV19 and TRBJ1-5 gives the whole variable domain DGGITQSPKYLFRKEGQNVTLSCEQNLNHDAMYWYRQDPGQGLRLIYYSQIVNDFQKGDIAEGYSVSREKKESFPLTVTSAQKNPTAFYLCASSIVADNQPQHFGDGTRLSIL.

The chain couples TRBV7-2 to TRBJ1-2; D is possibly TRBD1 (5 bases). This CDR3 spans 13 amino acids. V dropped 5 bases and J dropped 3 bases, with 10 bases sitting between them. Germline CDR1 and CDR2: SGHTA and FQGNSA. CDR3 DNA sequence: TGTGCCAGCAGCCCGGGACGCCACTATGGCTACACCTTC. Its translation is CASSPGRHYGYTF.